A selection of T cell receptor beta chains follows, all from one sample in a study of shared clonotypes between healthy human individuals. This table comes from immunoSEQ multiplex PCR, and its TCRdb copy is limited to in-frame clones, with some not included. The sample includes under 750,000 clones, 72% of them seen just once. Material: memory CD4+ T cells sorted from blood. The receptors stem from a woman under 40 in good health. Each CDR3 is given with its conserved first and last residue. D genes are given only for firm matches. Expanded clones are given a class, and other clones once, few, many or no size at all.

D	J	size	V	DNA	CDR3
TRBD1	TRBJ1-2	once	TRBV7-9	TGTGCCAGCAGCAAGGGACAGGGGGACTATGGCTACACCTTC	CASSKGQGDYGYTF
.	TRBJ1-2	few	TRBV19	TGTGCCAGTAGTATTGGGGCAGGGACATATGGCTACACCTTC	CASSIGAGTYGYTF
TRBD2	TRBJ2-1	.	TRBV9	TGTGCCAGCAGCGTGCCCGGACTAGCGGGGACCAATGAGCAGTTCTTC	CASSVPGLAGTNEQFF
.	TRBJ2-7	.	TRBV6-1	TGTGCCAGCAGTGAAAACGGGTATTACCCACCCTACGAGCAGTACTTC	CASSENGYYPPYEQYF
.	TRBJ2-1	.	TRBV7-6	TGTGCCAGCAGCTTAGAACAGGTTGGGAATGAGCAGTTCTTC	CASSLEQVGNEQFF
TRBD2	TRBJ2-4	.	TRBV7-2	TGTGCCAGCAGCCTTAGCGGGAGTGGAAACATTCAGTACTTC	CASSLSGSGNIQYF
.	TRBJ1-6	.	TRBV4-1	TGCGCCAGCAGCCACCTTGACACTGCCTCTCGCGGTTCACCCCTCCACTTT	CASSHLDTASRGSPLHF
.	TRBJ2-7	.	TRBV5-1	TGCGCCAGCAGCGACCAACCGGAAGTATCCTACGAGCAGTACTTC	CASSDQPEVSYEQYF
TRBD1	TRBJ2-3	many	TRBV5-3	TGTGCCAGAAGCCCTATTGACAGGGAAAGAAATACGCAGTATTTT	CARSPIDRERNTQYF
.	TRBJ1-5	.	TRBV6-8	TGTGCCAGCAGTTACCTTAATCTTTTTAGTCAGCCCCAGCATTTT	CASSYLNLFSQPQHF
.	TRBJ2-3	.	TRBV4-1	TGCGCCAGCAGCCAAGCCCAGAGCCCAGATACGCAGTATTTT	CASSQAQSPDTQYF
.	TRBJ1-5	few	TRBV27	TGTGCCAGCAGCCCTTCCGGACAGAACCATCAGCCCCAGCATTTT	CASSPSGQNHQPQHF
TRBD2	TRBJ2-1	many	TRBV5-1	TGCGCCAGCAACCTAGCGGGAGTCACGGCCTACAATGAGCAGTTCTTC	CASNLAGVTAYNEQFF
.	TRBJ1-4	once	TRBV27	TGTGCCAGCAGTCAGCAGGGTCTTGCAACTAATGAAAAACTGTTTTTT	CASSQQGLATNEKLFF
.	TRBJ1-3	.	TRBV19	TGTGCCAGTAGTTATTTGGGTTACGGAAACACCATATATTTT	CASSYLGYGNTIYF
.	TRBJ2-5	.	TRBV2	TGTGCCAGCAGGACGGAGGGGGAGACCCAGTACTTC	CASRTEGETQYF
.	TRBJ1-1	once	TRBV5-4	TGTGCCAGCAGATCTTTACTCCACGACACTGAAGCTTTCTTT	CASRSLLHDTEAFF
TRBD2	TRBJ2-1	many	TRBV5-1	TGCGCCAGCAGCTTGGCTAGCGGGAGCTACAATGAGCAGTTCTTC	CASSLASGSYNEQFF
.	TRBJ2-7	many	TRBV6-5	TGTGCCAGCAGTTGGGGGACACCCTCCTACGAGCAGTACTTC	CASSWGTPSYEQYF
TRBD1	TRBJ2-2	few	TRBV19	TGTGCCAGTAGCCCAGACAGGGCCAGCGGGGAGCTGTTTTTT	CASSPDRASGELFF
TRBD1	TRBJ2-1	few	TRBV11-1	TGTGCCAGCAGCCCTGACTTAACAGGGGGCTACAATGAGCAGTTCTTC	CASSPDLTGGYNEQFF
TRBD2	TRBJ2-1	.	TRBV15	TGTGCCACCAGCAGGCGCCGGGGGGGAGATGAGCAGTTCTTC	CATSRRRGGDEQFF
.	TRBJ1-5	.	TRBV6-1	TGTGCCAGCAGTGAAGCGACAGTTTTCAATCAGCCCCAGCATTTT	CASSEATVFNQPQHF
.	TRBJ2-3	once	TRBV6-1	TGTGCCAGCAGTGAAGCGAAGTCCACAGATACGCAGTATTTT	CASSEAKSTDTQYF
.	TRBJ1-4	.	TRBV28	TGTGCCAGCAGTTTTAGAGACGGAACTAATGAAAAACTGTTTTTT	CASSFRDGTNEKLFF
TRBD1	TRBJ2-7	.	TRBV11-2	TGTGCCAGCAGCTTAGTAAGGCAGGGGGCCCGCGAGCAGTACTTC	CASSLVRQGAREQYF
.	TRBJ1-5	few	TRBV19	TGTGCCAGTAGTGGACGGGACGGCCAGCATTTT	CASSGRDGQHF
TRBD1	TRBJ2-5	.	TRBV28	TGTGCCAGCAGTGTGACAGGGGCGGGCCTCGGGACCCAGTACTTC	CASSVTGAGLGTQYF
TRBD1	TRBJ2-7	.	TRBV27	TGTGCCAGCAGTTCCGGGACAGGGCGACAAAATTTTTACGAGCAGTACTTC	CASSSGTGRQNFYEQYF
.	TRBJ1-3	.	TRBV5-1	TGCGCCAGCAGCTTGGATAGGTCCTCTGGAAACACCATATATTTT	CASSLDRSSGNTIYF
.	TRBJ2-5	.	TRBV4-1	TGCGCCAGCAGCCAAGGGGAAGGGGGTTTGGAGACCCAGTACTTC	CASSQGEGGLETQYF
.	TRBJ1-3	.	TRBV7-8	TGTGCCAGCAGCCGAGACAGCCTCTCTGGAAACACCATATATTTT	CASSRDSLSGNTIYF
.	TRBJ1-2	.	TRBV19	TGTGCCAGTTTAGGGGGGAACTATGGCTACACCTTC	CASLGGNYGYTF
TRBD2	TRBJ2-3	.	TRBV7-2	TGTGCCAGCAGCTCCCTGGCTTTGGGTAGCGGGAGGGTGACAGATACGCAGTATTTT	CASSSLALGSGRVTDTQYF
.	TRBJ1-5	once	TRBV27	TGTGCCAGCAGTTTAAATGGGGGTTTGAGCAATCAGCCCCAGCATTTT	CASSLNGGLSNQPQHF